The 27 T cell receptor beta chains given below trace back to one sample, sequenced in a study of blood T cell repertoires in COVID-19. TCRdb's table, derived via immunoSEQ multiplex PCR, lists solely in-frame clones and lacks some. Of about 210,000 clones listed, around four fifths are singletons. Input material: peripheral blood. The receptors were gathered from a man aged 55 to 69 with COVID-19, enrolled during active disease.

The chain carries TRBV5-6 and TRBJ1-2, with 8 bases aligning to TRBD1. From germline, CDR1 is SGHDT and CDR2 YYEEEE. V gave up 5 bases and J gave up 8 bases; unmatched junction bases: 8. The CDR3 has 13 amino acids. This chain's CDR3 is CASRMTGTGGYTF. The CDR3 region has the DNA TGTGCCAGCAGGATGACCGGGACAGGCGGCTACACCTTC.

A few counts support this clone. V and J are TRBV30 and TRBJ1-2; possibly TRBD1 for D (5 bases). V shed 0 bases and J shed 6 bases, with 11 bases lying between them. The germline gives CDR1 GTSNPN, CDR2 SVGIG (reference sequence). This CDR3 has 13 residues. The CDR3 is CAWSVRGVNGYTF. Written as DNA, the CDR3 is TGTGCCTGGAGTGTACGGGGGGTGAATGGCTACACCTTC.

This chain joins TRBV9 and TRBJ2-3, with D tentatively TRBD1 (5 bases). CDR1 is SGDLS and CDR2 is YYNGEE in the germline V gene. This CDR3 is 14 amino acids long. V gave up 0 bases and J gave up 2 bases, with 7 bases separating them. The CDR3: CASSVGGYTDTQYF. CDR3 DNA: TGTGCCAGCAGCGTAGGGGGCTACACAGATACGCAGTATTTT.

The V gene is TRBV13, the J gene TRBJ1-1, with TRBD1 matching over 8 bases. J was trimmed by 4 bases and V by 4 bases; bases with no gene match: 11. The CDR3 has 16 residues. Germline V gene sequence: CDR1 PRHDT, CDR2 FYEKMQ (reference sequence). The chain's CDR3 is CASSYVLTGDVTEAFF. CDR3 coding DNA: TGTGCCAGCAGCTATGTTCTGACAGGGGATGTCACTGAAGCTTTCTTT.

J is TRBJ2-7 and V is TRBV5-4; TRBD2 aligns across 12 bases. The CDR3 has 16 residues. Germline CDR1 reads SGHNT; CDR2 reads YYREEE (reference sequence). Trimming took 4 bases from V and 5 from J; bases not matched to a gene: 10. The CDR3 protein is CASSTPTSGSNNEQYF. The CDR3 DNA reads TGTGCCAGCAGCACTCCGACTAGCGGGAGTAACAACGAGCAGTACTTC.

The CDR3 region has the DNA TGTGCCAGTAGTATAGACACAGGGGGCCATCAGCCCCAGCATTTT. Translation: CASSIDTGGHQPQHF. The V and J genes are TRBV19 and TRBJ1-5, with 9 positions matching TRBD1. V lost 0 bases to trimming and J lost 5 bases; unmatched junction nucleotides: 2. Germline loops: CDR1 LNHDA, CDR2 SQIVND (reference sequence). This CDR3 is built from 15 residues.

V and J are TRBV19 and TRBJ1-5; 8 bases agree with TRBD1. J gave up 6 bases and V 7 bases, and 8 bases lay outside the gene matches. The CDR3 has 14 residues. Per germline, CDR1 LNHDA and CDR2 SQIVND (reference sequence). CDR3 residues: CASIPTGVGQPQHF. The CDR3 coding sequence is TGTGCCAGTATCCCGACAGGGGTAGGTCAGCCCCAGCATTTT.

The chain employs TRBV7-3 and TRBJ2-2, with D tentatively TRBD2 (6 bases). The CDR3 consists of 17 residues. Trimming pared 4 bases from V and 1 base from J, leaving 16 bases between. Per germline, CDR1 SGHTA and CDR2 FQGTGA. The CDR3: CASSSNGGRVNTGELFF. DNA for the CDR3: TGTGCCAGCAGCTCCAACGGGGGACGGGTGAACACCGGGGAGCTGTTTTTT.

The chain links TRBV5-6 to TRBJ1-4; 7 nucleotides match TRBD1. From germline, CDR1 is SGHDT and CDR2 YYEEEE. CDR3 length: 15 residues. Trimming at V came to 2 bases and at J to 5 bases, leaving 6 bases not matched to a gene. CDR3 in amino acids: CASSFMGQRNEKLFF. The CDR3 nucleotides read TGTGCCAGCAGCTTCATGGGACAGAGGAATGAAAAACTGTTTTTT.

J is TRBJ1-3 and V is TRBV11-3; the match to TRBD1 covers 11 bases. V was pared by 4 bases and J by 5 bases, with 7 bases of the junction left unmatched. The germline gives CDR1 SGHNT, CDR2 YENEEA. The CDR3 extends over 16 amino acids. The CDR3 DNA sequence: TGTGCCAGCAGCTCAGGACAGGGGGCATCCAGAAACACCATATATTTT. Protein sequence: CASSSGQGASRNTIYF.

The chain uses TRBV5-1 and TRBJ2-5, with 11 bases lining up with TRBD2. The CDR3 spans 15 residues. Germline V lookup: CDR1 SGHRS, CDR2 YFSETQ. The trim removed 4 bases at V and 0 bases at J, leaving 2 bases unmatched. DNA of the CDR3: TGCGCCAGCAGCGGGGGACTAGCGGACCAAGAGACCCAGTACTTC. Translating it yields CASSGGLADQETQYF.

The rearrangement joins TRBV30 to TRBJ1-2, with 8 positions matching TRBD1. CDR1 is GTSNPN and CDR2 is SVGIG in the germline V gene (reference sequence). The V and J ends lost 4 bases and 8 bases, in that order; junction bases with no gene match: 6. The CDR3 spans 12 residues. CDR3 region: CAWTQGAGGYTF. The CDR3 bases are TGTGCCTGGACCCAGGGGGCTGGAGGCTACACCTTC.

The chain recombines TRBV19 with TRBJ1-2, with TRBD1 as a possible D gene (6 bases). Germline CDR1 reads LNHDA; CDR2 reads SQIVND (reference sequence). This CDR3 region has 12 residues. V was cut by 9 bases and J by 3 bases, with 11 bases left in between. CDR3 DNA sequence: TGTGCCAGCTACAGGGTCGACTATGGCTACACCTTC. Translated, it gives CASYRVDYGYTF.

The rearrangement links TRBV6-5 to TRBJ1-2; D not certain. V was clipped by 6 bases and J by 4 bases, with 12 bases between them. Per the germline V gene, CDR1 is MNHEY and CDR2 is SVGAGI. CDR3 size: 13 residues. CDR3 residues: CASRPVLRYGYTF. CDR3 nucleotides: TGTGCCAGCAGACCGGTCCTTCGCTATGGCTACACCTTC.

J is TRBJ1-1 and V is TRBV6-2 or TRBV6-3; 9 bases align to TRBD1. Germline V gives CDR1 MNHEY, CDR2 SVGEGT. This CDR3 region has 14 residues. The ends lost 2 bases at V and 3 bases at J; junction bases unmatched: 1. CDR3 loop: CASSYRQGDTEAFF. CDR3 nucleotide sequence: TGTGCCAGCAGTTACCGACAGGGGGACACTGAAGCTTTCTTT.

V usage is TRBV5-1 and J usage is TRBJ1-6; 10 bases line up with TRBD1. V dropped 0 bases and J dropped 8; count of bases not matched to a gene: 5. In germline, CDR1 is SGHRS, CDR2 YFSETQ. There are 16 residues in the CDR3. In nucleotides, the CDR3 is TGCGCCAGCAGCTTGGATGTCGGGACAGGGGATTCACCCCTCCACTTT. Its protein is CASSLDVGTGDSPLHF. The full variable domain, with the rest looked up from reference TRBV5-1 and TRBJ1-6, is KAGVTQTPRYLIKTRGQQVTLSCSPISGHRSVSWYQQTPGQGLQFLFEYFSETQRNKGNFPGRFSGRQFSNSRSEMNVSTLELGDSALYLCASSLDVGTGDSPLHFGNGTRLTVT.

V gene TRBV28 combines with J gene TRBJ2-3, with 8 bases that match TRBD2. After removal of 5 bases from V and 6 bases from J, the junction contained 19 bases not matched to a gene. Germline lookup yields CDR1 MDHEN and CDR2 SYDVKM. The CDR3 is 18 amino acids. CDR3 DNA: TGTGCCAGCAGTCCTCCTCGCAGATGGAGCGGGAGATCGGATACGCAGTATTTT. Its protein product is CASSPPRRWSGRSDTQYF.

J is TRBJ1-3 and V is TRBV19; D is undetermined. The CDR3 spans 14 residues. Germline V gene data show CDR1 as LNHDA and CDR2 as SQIVND (reference sequence). The V and J ends lost 6 bases and 2 bases respectively, with 11 bases between them. Here the CDR3 DNA reads TGTGCCAGTAGAGAGGATTTCGCTGGAAACACCATATATTTT. Amino acids: CASREDFAGNTIYF.

The genes are TRBV27 and TRBJ2-3; 7 bases agree with TRBD2. There are 15 residues in the CDR3. The J segment lost 0 bases and the V segment lost 3 bases, leaving 3 bases of the junction unmatched. Per germline, CDR1 MNHEY and CDR2 SMNVEV (reference sequence). CDR3 sequence: CASSFGAGSTDTQYF. In DNA form, the CDR3 reads TGTGCCAGCAGTTTCGGAGCGGGGAGCACAGATACGCAGTATTTT.

The gene calls are TRBV27 and TRBJ1-2; D call uncertain. The V gene's germline CDR1 is MNHEY and CDR2 SMNVEV (reference sequence). The CDR3 has 14 amino acids. Trimming cost V 4 bases and J 2 bases, with 11 bases left between them. The CDR3 bases are TGTGCCAGCAGTTCCAGACCTAGAAACTATGGCTACACCTTC. Its protein product is CASSSRPRNYGYTF.

This chain uses TRBV19 with TRBJ1-1; the match to TRBD1 covers 8 bases. The CDR3 has 14 amino acids. V shed 6 bases and J 0 bases; nucleotides not matched to a gene: 3. Per the germline V gene, CDR1 is LNHDA and CDR2 is SQIVND (reference sequence). For the CDR3, the DNA is TGTGCCAGTAGCCAGACAGGGGTGAACACTGAAGCTTTCTTT. This gives the protein CASSQTGVNTEAFF.

The gene calls are TRBV18 and TRBJ1-3; the match to TRBD1 covers 7 bases. V was pared by 3 bases and J by 0 bases, with 11 bases of the junction left unmatched. Germline V lookup: CDR1 KGHSH, CDR2 LQKENI. There are 18 residues in the CDR3. The CDR3 bases are TGTGCCAGCTCACCCCTACCGACAGGGCGAGTCTCTGGAAACACCATATATTTT. This translates into CASSPLPTGRVSGNTIYF. The full variable domain, with the rest looked up from reference TRBV18 and TRBJ1-3, is NAGVMQNPRHLVRRRGQEARLRCSPMKGHSHVYWYRQLPEEGLKFMVYLQKENIIDESGMPKERFSAEFPKEGPSILRIQQVVRGDSAAYFCASSPLPTGRVSGNTIYFGEGSWLTVV.

The chain carries TRBV4-2 and TRBJ1-1, with D uncertain. Germline loops: CDR1 LGHNA, CDR2 YNFKEQ. The CDR3 has 15 amino acids. Trimming removed 0 bases at V and 7 bases at J, with 15 bases between. In nucleotides, the CDR3 is TGTGCCAGCAGCCAAGATAGGGAGTACCTTGATGAAGCTTTCTTT. This translates into CASSQDREYLDEAFF.

This clone was picked up one time. J is TRBJ2-1 and V is TRBV19; 7 bases align to TRBD1. The CDR3 loop spans 16 amino acids. J lost 0 bases, V lost 7 bases, and 9 bases had no gene match. The germline V gene encodes CDR1 LNHDA and CDR2 SQIVND (reference sequence). CDR3 sequence reads: CASTVLGGGSYNEQFF. The DNA for the CDR3 is TGTGCCAGTACTGTCTTAGGGGGCGGCTCCTACAATGAGCAGTTCTTC.

Note on this clone: An end of the junction differs from the germline gene, which may be a read error. This chain connects TRBV7-9 to TRBJ2-7; tentatively, D is TRBD2 (5 bases). The CDR3 has 14 residues. CDR1 is SEHNR, CDR2 FQNEAQ, per germline (reference sequence). The CDR3 here is CASSLGGSSHEQYF. DNA for the CDR3: TGTGCCAGCAGCTTAGGAGGGAGCTCCCACGAGCAGTACTTC.

The genes are TRBV27 and TRBJ1-5; D not resolved. Per germline, CDR1 MNHEY and CDR2 SMNVEV (reference sequence). Trimming cost V 7 bases and J 4 bases, with 11 bases left between them. The CDR3 is 13 residues long. The CDR3 sequence: CASTPSLNQPQHF. DNA for the CDR3: TGTGCCAGCACCCCCTCCCTTAATCAGCCCCAGCATTTT.

The chain combines TRBV7-9 with TRBJ2-7, with 10 bases identical to TRBD1. CDR1 SEHNR and CDR2 FQNEAQ come from the germline V gene (reference sequence). This CDR3 comprises 16 residues. The J segment lost 6 bases and the V segment lost 4 bases, leaving 12 bases of the junction unmatched. CDR3 DNA: TGTGCCAGCAGCTCCGGTGGGGGGACAGGGGCTGGCGAGCAGTACTTC. Amino acid sequence: CASSSGGGTGAGEQYF.